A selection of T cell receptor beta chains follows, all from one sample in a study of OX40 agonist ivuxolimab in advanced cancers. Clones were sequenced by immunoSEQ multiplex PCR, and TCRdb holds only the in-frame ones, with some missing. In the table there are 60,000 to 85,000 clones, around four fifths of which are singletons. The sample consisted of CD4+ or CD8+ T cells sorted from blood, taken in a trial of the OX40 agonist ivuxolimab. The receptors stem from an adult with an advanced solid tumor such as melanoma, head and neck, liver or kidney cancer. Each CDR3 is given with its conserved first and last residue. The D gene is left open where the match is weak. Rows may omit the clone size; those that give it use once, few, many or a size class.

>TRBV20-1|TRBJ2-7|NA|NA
CSASSYEQYF
TGCAGTGCATCATCCTACGAGCAGTACTTC
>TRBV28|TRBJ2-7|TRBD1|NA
CASRTGTGGTEQYF
TGTGCCAGCAGGACCGGGACAGGGGGCACCGAGCAGTACTTC
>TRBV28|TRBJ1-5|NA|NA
CASSVTGDQPQHF
TGTGCCAGCAGTGTGACGGGTGATCAGCCCCAGCATTTT
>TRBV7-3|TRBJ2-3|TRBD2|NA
CASSLGLAGDTQYF
TGTGCCAGCAGCTTAGGACTAGCAGGGGATACGCAGTATTTT
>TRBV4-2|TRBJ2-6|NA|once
CASSCWDKLQSRANVLTF
TGTGCCAGCAGCTGCTGGGACAAGTTACAAAGTCGGGCCAACGTCCTGACTTTC
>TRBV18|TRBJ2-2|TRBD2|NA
CASSPPLAGNTGELFF
TGTGCCAGCTCACCACCGCTAGCGGGGAACACCGGGGAGCTGTTTTTT
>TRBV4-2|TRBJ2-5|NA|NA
CASSQSPRQETQYF
TGTGCCAGCAGCCAATCTCCTAGACAAGAGACCCAGTACTTC
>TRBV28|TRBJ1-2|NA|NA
CASSRPGLSGYGYTF
TGTGCCAGCAGCCGCCCGGGGTTATCGGGCTATGGCTACACCTTC
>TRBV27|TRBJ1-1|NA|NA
CASRPMTVWDTEAFF
TGTGCCAGCAGACCCATGACTGTTTGGGACACTGAAGCTTTCTTT
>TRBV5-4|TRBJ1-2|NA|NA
CASSRLNYGYTF
TGTGCCAGCAGCCGCTTAAACTATGGCTACACCTTC
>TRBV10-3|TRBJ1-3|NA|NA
CAITRETGNTIYF
TGTGCCATCACTAGGGAGACTGGAAACACCATATATTTT
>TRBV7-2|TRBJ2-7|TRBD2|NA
CASSFQAGGPGEQYF
TGTGCCAGCAGCTTTCAAGCGGGGGGGCCAGGCGAGCAGTACTTC
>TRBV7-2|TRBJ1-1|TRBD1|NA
CASSFPDRKAFF
TGTGCCAGCAGCTTTCCGGACAGGAAAGCTTTCTTT
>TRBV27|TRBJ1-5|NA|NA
CASSARQRPNQPQHF
TGTGCCAGCAGTGCGAGACAAAGGCCAAATCAGCCCCAGCATTTT
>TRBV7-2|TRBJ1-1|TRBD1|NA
CASSSYRGTEAFF
TGTGCCAGCAGCTCATACAGGGGAACTGAAGCTTTCTTT
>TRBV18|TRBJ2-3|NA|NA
CASSPGIRRTDTQYF
TGTGCCAGCTCACCCGGGATTCGCCGCACAGATACGCAGTATTTT
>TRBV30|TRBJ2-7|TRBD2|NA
CAWRRGGVYEQYF
TGTGCCTGGAGGCGGGGGGGGGTCTACGAGCAGTACTTC
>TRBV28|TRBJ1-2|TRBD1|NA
CASSQPLGTGNGYTF
TGTGCCAGCAGCCAACCATTGGGGACAGGGAACGGCTACACCTTC
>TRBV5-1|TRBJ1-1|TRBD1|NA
CASSFSGGRTEAFF
TGCGCCAGCAGCTTCTCAGGGGGCAGGACTGAAGCTTTCTTT
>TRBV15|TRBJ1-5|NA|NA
CATSRVRDRNQPQHF
TGTGCCACCAGCAGAGTCAGGGATCGTAATCAGCCCCAGCATTTT
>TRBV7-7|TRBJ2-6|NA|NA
CASSVPQSRANVLTF
TGTGCCAGCAGCGTGCCACAAAGTCGGGCCAACGTCCTGACTTTC
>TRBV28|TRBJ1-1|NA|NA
CASSFPNPRGGAGPVEAFF
TGTGCCAGCAGTTTCCCCAATCCCCGGGGCGGAGCTGGGCCTGTTGAAGCTTTCTTT
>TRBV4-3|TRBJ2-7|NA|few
CASSQVAGIGGTAYEQYF
TGCGCCAGCAGCCAAGTGGCCGGGATCGGCGGGACCGCTTACGAGCAGTACTTC
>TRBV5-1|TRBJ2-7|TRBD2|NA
CASSLGSGTPYEQYF
TGCGCCAGCAGCTTGGGGAGCGGGACTCCCTACGAGCAGTACTTC
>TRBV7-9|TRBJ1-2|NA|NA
CASSLEDHSSGYTF
TGTGCCAGCAGCTTAGAGGACCATAGCTCTGGCTACACCTTC
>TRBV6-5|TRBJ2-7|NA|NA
CASSRTRDGGGRQYF
TGTGCCAGCAGCAGAACGCGGGACGGAGGTGGTAGGCAGTACTTC